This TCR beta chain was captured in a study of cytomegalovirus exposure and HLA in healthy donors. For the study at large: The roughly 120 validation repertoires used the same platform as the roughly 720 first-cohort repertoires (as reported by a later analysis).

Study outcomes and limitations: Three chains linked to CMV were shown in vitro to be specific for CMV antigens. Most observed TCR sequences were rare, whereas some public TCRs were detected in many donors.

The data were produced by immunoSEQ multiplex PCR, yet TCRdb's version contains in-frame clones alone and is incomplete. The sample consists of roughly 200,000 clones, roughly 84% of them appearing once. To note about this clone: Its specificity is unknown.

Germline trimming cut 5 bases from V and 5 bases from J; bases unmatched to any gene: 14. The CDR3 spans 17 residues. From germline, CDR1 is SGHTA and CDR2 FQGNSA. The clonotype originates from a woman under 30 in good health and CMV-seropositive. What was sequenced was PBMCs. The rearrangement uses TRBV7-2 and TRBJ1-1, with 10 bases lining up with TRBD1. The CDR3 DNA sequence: TGTGCCAGCAGCCTAAGTGGGACAGGGGTTTGGGGAACTGAAGCTTTCTTT. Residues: CASSLSGTGVWGTEAFF.